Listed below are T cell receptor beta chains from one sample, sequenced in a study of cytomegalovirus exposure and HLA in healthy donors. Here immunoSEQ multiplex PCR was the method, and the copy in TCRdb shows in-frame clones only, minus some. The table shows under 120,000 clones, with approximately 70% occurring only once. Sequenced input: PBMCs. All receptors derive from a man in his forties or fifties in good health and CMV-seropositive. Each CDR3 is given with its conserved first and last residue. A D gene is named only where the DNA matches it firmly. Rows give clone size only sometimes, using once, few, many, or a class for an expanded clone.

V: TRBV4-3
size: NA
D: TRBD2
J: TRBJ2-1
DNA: TGCGCCAGCAGCCAGTTAGGACTAGCGGAATACAATGAGCAGTTCTTC
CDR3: CASSQLGLAEYNEQFF

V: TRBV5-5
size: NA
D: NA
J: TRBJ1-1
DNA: TGTGCCAGCAGCTTGGGCAGGAACACTGAAGCTTTCTTT
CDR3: CASSLGRNTEAFF

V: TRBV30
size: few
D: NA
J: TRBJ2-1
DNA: TGTGCCTGGAATCGCAACAACAATGAGCAGTTCTTC
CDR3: CAWNRNNNEQFF

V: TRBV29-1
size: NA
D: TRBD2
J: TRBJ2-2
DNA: TGCAGCGTTGAACTAGCGGGACCGAACACCGGGGAGCTGTTTTTT
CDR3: CSVELAGPNTGELFF

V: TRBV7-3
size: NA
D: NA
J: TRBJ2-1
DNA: TGTGCCAGCAGCATGAATGGGGCTGGGTACAATGAGCAGTTCTTC
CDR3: CASSMNGAGYNEQFF

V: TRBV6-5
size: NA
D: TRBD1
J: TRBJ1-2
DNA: TGTGCCAGCAGTTACTCCCACGTGGGCAGGGGGGATGGCTACACCTTC
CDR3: CASSYSHVGRGDGYTF

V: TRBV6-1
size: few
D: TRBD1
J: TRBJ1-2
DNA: TGTGCCAGCAGGACCGGGACAGGGCCTTACTATGGCTACACCTTC
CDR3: CASRTGTGPYYGYTF

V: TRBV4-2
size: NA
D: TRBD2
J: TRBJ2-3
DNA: TGTGCCAGCGGGGGGAGAGGGCGGGAGAACACAGATACGCAGTATTTT
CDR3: CASGGRGRENTDTQYF

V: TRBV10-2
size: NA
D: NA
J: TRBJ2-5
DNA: TGCGCCAGCAGCGACCCCTCGCTAGCGTACCAAGAGACCCAGTACTTC
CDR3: CASSDPSLAYQETQYF

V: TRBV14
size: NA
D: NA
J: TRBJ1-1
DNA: TGTGCCAGCAGCCACTCAGACAGGCTGGAGGCTTTCTTT
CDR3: CASSHSDRLEAFF

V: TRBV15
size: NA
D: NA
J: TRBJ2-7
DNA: TGTGCCACCAGCAGAGTTGGGGAGGATAAGCAGTACTTC
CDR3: CATSRVGEDKQYF

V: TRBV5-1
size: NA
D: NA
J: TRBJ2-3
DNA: TGCGCCAGCAGCCGCGGCGAGACTAGCACAGATACGCAGTATTTT
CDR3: CASSRGETSTDTQYF

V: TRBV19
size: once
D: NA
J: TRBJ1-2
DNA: TGTGCCAGTAGTATGTCCGCGTTAGCTAACTATGGCTACACCTTC
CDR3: CASSMSALANYGYTF

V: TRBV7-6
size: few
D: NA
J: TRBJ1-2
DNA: TGTGCCAGCAGCCCCCGGGTTGTTAACTATGGCTACACCTTC
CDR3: CASSPRVVNYGYTF

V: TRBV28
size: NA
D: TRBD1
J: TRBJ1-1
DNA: TGTGCCAGCAGTTTAATGGGACAGGGATTAACTGAAGCTTTCTTT
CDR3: CASSLMGQGLTEAFF

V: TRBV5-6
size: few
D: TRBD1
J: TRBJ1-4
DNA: TGTGCCAGCAGCGGAGGACAGGGAAATGAAAAACTGTTTTTT
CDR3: CASSGGQGNEKLFF

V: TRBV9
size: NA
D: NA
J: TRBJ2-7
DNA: TGTGCCAGCAGCGTAGGCGGGTTGAAGTACGAGCAGTACTTC
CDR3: CASSVGGLKYEQYF

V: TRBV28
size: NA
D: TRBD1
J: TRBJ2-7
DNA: TGTGCCAGCAGTTCGTTGGGACAGGGGGGCGAGCAGTACTTC
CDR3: CASSSLGQGGEQYF